The 15 T cell receptor beta chains below all came from one sample that was sequenced in a study of shared clonotypes between healthy human individuals. Assay: immunoSEQ multiplex PCR; the TCRdb copy retains only in-frame clones and omits some. This table holds about 100,000 clones, around 64% found once. Sequencing used memory CD8+ T cells sorted from blood. Subset of the sample: CD45RO+ cells pooled with CCR7-negative TemRA cells. The receptors stem from a woman aged 25 to 39 in good health.

The chain carries TRBV7-9 and TRBJ2-6, with a tentative D call TRBD2 (5 bases). Germline CDR1 reads SEHNR; CDR2 reads FQNEAQ (reference sequence). The CDR3 runs 15 residues. V was pared by 4 bases and J by 0 bases, with 7 bases between. As DNA, the CDR3 is TGTGCCAGCAGCTCGACTATCTCTGGGGCCAACGTCCTGACTTTC. This encodes CASSSTISGANVLTF.

The chain combines TRBV19 with TRBJ1-4; 7 bases match TRBD1. This CDR3 contains 15 residues. Germline assignment: CDR1 LNHDA and CDR2 SQIVND (reference sequence). V dropped 5 bases and J dropped 7; count of bases not matched to a gene: 10. CDR3 amino acids: CASSLNRGMSEKLFF. The CDR3 DNA follows: TGTGCCAGTAGTCTCAACAGGGGTATGAGTGAAAAACTGTTTTTT.

In this sample, this clone turned up a few times. The chain uses TRBV19 and TRBJ2-2, with D tentatively TRBD1 (6 bases). The germline V gene encodes CDR1 LNHDA and CDR2 SQIVND (reference sequence). This CDR3 has 15 residues. V was trimmed by 3 bases and J by 6 bases, leaving 14 bases between them. CDR3 sequence: CASSIWAGDPGELFF. DNA for the CDR3: TGTGCCAGTAGTATTTGGGCAGGGGATCCCGGGGAGCTGTTTTTT.

This clone was counted a few times. The chain combines TRBV28 with TRBJ2-7; D possibly corresponds to TRBD2 (5 bases). This CDR3 has 13 amino acids. Per the germline V gene, CDR1 is MDHEN and CDR2 is SYDVKM. V was clipped by 8 bases and J by 2 bases, with 13 bases between them. CDR3 in amino acids: CASFADGAYEQYF. In nucleotides, the CDR3 is TGTGCCAGCTTCGCGGACGGGGCCTACGAGCAGTACTTC. Complete variable domain (other parts from reference TRBV28 and TRBJ2-7): DVKVTQSSRYLVKRTGEKVFLECVQDMDHENMFWYRQDPGLGLRLIYFSYDVKMKEKGDIPEGYSVSREKKERFSLILESASTNQTSMYLCASFADGAYEQYFGPGTRLTVT.

This clone has at least ten counts. The rearrangement uses TRBV30 and TRBJ1-1; perhaps TRBD1 as D (6 bases). The CDR3 consists of 13 residues. CDR1 GTSNPN and CDR2 SVGIG come from the germline V gene (reference sequence). V was pared by 5 bases and J by 4 bases, with 14 bases between. The CDR3, as DNA: TGTGCCTGGGGGGCCCAGGGGTCCACTGAAGCTTTCTTT. Protein product: CAWGAQGSTEAFF. The full variable domain, rest sourced from reference TRBV30 and TRBJ1-1, is SQTIHQWPATLVQPVGSPLSLECTVEGTSNPNLYWYRQAAGRGLQLLFYSVGIGQISSEVPQNLSASRPQDRQFILSSKKLLLSDSGFYLCAWGAQGSTEAFFGQGTRLTVV.

This sequence joins TRBV27 and TRBJ1-1; TRBD1 might be the D (6 bases). The CDR3 loop spans 13 amino acids. V was clipped by 5 bases and J by 7 bases, with 14 bases between them. Germline CDR1 reads MNHEY; CDR2 reads SMNVEV (reference sequence). The CDR3 region is CASSAETGREAFF. CDR3 coding DNA: TGTGCCAGCAGTGCAGAAACAGGGCGTGAAGCTTTCTTT.

The chain recombines TRBV25-1 with TRBJ1-5; D unclear. V lost 4 bases, J lost 1 base, and 8 bases lay in between. The CDR3 runs to 14 residues. CDR1 is MGHDK, CDR2 SYGVNS, per germline. CDR3 bases: TGTGCCAGCAGTGGGACGGCGAGCAATCAGCCCCAGCATTTT. It yields the protein CASSGTASNQPQHF.

This chain connects TRBV6-5 to TRBJ2-1; D possibly corresponds to TRBD1 (7 bases). Trimming cost V 5 bases and J 9 bases, with 17 bases left between them. The CDR3 is 14 residues long. Germline V gene sequence: CDR1 MNHEY, CDR2 SVGAGI. CDR3 protein: CASSRQGGSVEQFF. Here the CDR3 DNA reads TGTGCCAGCAGTCGACAGGGAGGCTCGGTTGAGCAGTTCTTC.

This clone has only a few counts. The chain uses TRBV19 and TRBJ1-1, with TRBD1 as a possible D gene (5 bases). The CDR3 is made up of 12 amino acids. With 4 bases removed from V and 2 bases from J, the gap between germline ends came to 5 bases. Looked up from germline, CDR1 is LNHDA and CDR2 is SQIVND (reference sequence). This chain's CDR3 is CASSRGNTEAFF. The CDR3, as DNA: TGTGCCAGTAGTAGGGGCAACACTGAAGCTTTCTTT.

This chain connects TRBV27 to TRBJ2-3; a possible D gene is TRBD1 (6 bases). Germline assignment: CDR1 MNHEY and CDR2 SMNVEV (reference sequence). V lost 3 bases, J lost 4 bases, and 8 bases lay in between. This CDR3 spans 13 amino acids. The CDR3: CASSLGASDTQYF. Here the CDR3 DNA reads TGTGCCAGCAGTTTGGGGGCCTCAGATACGCAGTATTTT.

This clone was seen just once. J is TRBJ1-1 and V is TRBV28; the D gene is possibly TRBD1 (6 bases). This CDR3 region has 16 residues. Trimming left V 6 bases short and J 4 bases short, with 21 bases between. CDR1 is MDHEN, CDR2 SYDVKM, per germline. The CDR3: CASSFYSRGPSTEAFF. In DNA, the CDR3 is TGTGCCAGCAGCTTTTACTCCAGGGGTCCTAGCACTGAAGCTTTCTTT.

In DNA form, the CDR3 reads TGTGCCAGCAGCCCTCAATACCCGTCCGTGGGGTCCAACTATGGCTACACCTTC. This sequence encodes CASSPQYPSVGSNYGYTF. The chain uses TRBV14 and TRBJ1-2, with D hard to call. V lost 4 bases to trimming and J lost 2 bases, with 23 bases between them. The CDR3 extends over 18 amino acids. Looked up from germline, CDR1 is SGHDN and CDR2 is FVKESK.

This sequence joins TRBV19 and TRBJ1-5, with unresolved D. The CDR3 sequence is 14 residues long. CDR1 is LNHDA, CDR2 SQIVND, per germline (reference sequence). With 8 bases removed from V and 5 bases from J, the gap between germline ends came to 16 bases. CDR3 DNA sequence: TGTGCCAGTCGGGGAGTAGATTTATATCAGCCCCAGCATTTT. This translates into CASRGVDLYQPQHF.

As for this clone: Other DNA sequences in the same sample also yield this CDR3. This rearrangement joins TRBV9 to TRBJ1-1; 10 bases are a match to TRBD1. J gave up 7 bases and V 4 bases, and 4 bases lay outside the gene matches. The germline CDR1 and CDR2 sequences are SGDLS and YYNGEE. This CDR3 has 13 amino acids. The CDR3 DNA reads as TGTGCCAGCAGCTCGGGACAGGGGATTGAAGCTTTCTTT. Protein product: CASSSGQGIEAFF.

This clone was found once. The V gene is TRBV2, the J gene TRBJ2-7, with unresolved D. CDR1 and CDR2 from the germline V gene are SNHLY and FYNNEI. V lost 4 bases and J lost 6, with 10 bases in between. This CDR3 is 12 amino acids long. The CDR3 DNA reads TGTGCCAGCAGTGCGCCCCGGCCCGAGCAGTACTTC. Translating it yields CASSAPRPEQYF. Variable domain in full (rest from reference TRBV2 and TRBJ2-7): EPEVTQTPSHQVTQMGQEVILRCVPISNHLYFYWYRQILGQKVEFLVSFYNNEISEKSEIFDDQFSVERPDGSNFTLKIRSTKLEDSAMYFCASSAPRPEQYFGPGTRLTVT.